This T cell receptor beta chain is from a study of blood T cells in healthy people across ages. Regarding the study as a whole: Across samples, TCR beta diversity tracked strongly with naive T cell percentage. Roughly linear declines in TCR beta diversity per million T cells occurred with age.

With 5 bases clipped from V and 4 bases from J, the junction kept 3 bases outside the gene matches. The CDR3 sequence is 12 residues long. Germline V gene lookup returns CDR1 SQVTM and CDR2 ANQGSEA. This clonotype was seen ten or more times. The antigen remains unidentified. A second PCR, run for roughly 7 to 11 cycles, used a sample-barcoded 5' primer plus a J-beta primer mix. The yield of each sample was at least 2.5 million CDR3-containing paired-end reads. TCRdb itself ran the 5' RACE reads through MiXCR, one entry per CDR3 protein. Of 1.5 million to 2 million distinct CDR3 sequences in the sample, about 35% were seen once. Total RNA extracted from each sample amounted to at least 6 micrograms.

The TCR comes from a young woman in good health. The sample consisted of blood. V gene TRBV29-1 combines with J gene TRBJ2-7, with 9 bases matching TRBD2. The CDR3 bases are TGCAGCGTTAGGACTAGCGTTTACGAGCAGTACTTC. As protein: CSVRTSVYEQYF.